These T cell receptor beta chains were read from a single sample in a study of cytomegalovirus exposure and HLA in healthy donors. Generated by immunoSEQ multiplex PCR, the TCRdb table keeps only in-frame clones and is missing some. The data hold 150,000 to 180,000 clones, with 60% to 75% observed a single time. The sample taken for sequencing was PBMCs. Receptors were obtained from a man younger than 35 in good health and CMV-seronegative. Each CDR3 is given with its conserved first and last residue. Each record gives: V gene, D gene, J gene, clone size, CDR3 protein, CDR3 DNA. The D gene is left open where the match is weak. Size is omitted from some rows. Given values are once, few, many or a class for expanded clones.

V: TRBV11-2
D: TRBD1
J: TRBJ1-2
size: NA
CDR3: CASSWVRWDSFNYGYTF
DNA: TGTGCCAGCAGCTGGGTTAGATGGGACAGCTTTAACTATGGCTACACCTTC

V: TRBV7-9
D: TRBD2
J: TRBJ2-5
size: NA
CDR3: CASSSTSGEETQYF
DNA: TGTGCCAGCAGCTCGACTAGCGGGGAAGAGACCCAGTACTTC

V: TRBV4-1
D: TRBD1
J: TRBJ1-2
size: NA
CDR3: CASSQDDLTGGVPGYGYTF
DNA: TGCGCCAGCAGCCAAGACGATCTGACAGGGGGTGTTCCTGGCTATGGCTACACCTTC

V: TRBV5-1
D: TRBD2
J: TRBJ2-5
size: NA
CDR3: CASSGGLAGGLQSETQYF
DNA: TGCGCCAGCAGCGGGGGACTAGCGGGGGGCCTTCAGTCGGAGACCCAGTACTTC

V: TRBV2
D: NA
J: TRBJ2-6
size: NA
CDR3: CASDREGAGANVLTF
DNA: TGTGCCAGCGACCGCGAGGGGGCTGGGGCCAACGTCCTGACTTTC

V: TRBV5-1
D: NA
J: TRBJ1-3
size: NA
CDR3: CASSLATNSGNTIYF
DNA: TGCGCCAGCAGCTTGGCGACAAACTCTGGAAACACCATATATTTT

V: TRBV27
D: NA
J: TRBJ1-3
size: NA
CDR3: CASSSSTNSGNTIYF
DNA: NA

V: TRBV5-1
D: TRBD1
J: TRBJ1-4
size: few
CDR3: CASSTGTATNEKLFF
DNA: TGCGCCAGCAGCACCGGGACAGCAACTAATGAAAAACTGTTTTTT

V: TRBV11-3
D: TRBD1
J: TRBJ2-2
size: NA
CDR3: CASSLEGTGTTGELFF
DNA: TGTGCCAGCAGCTTAGAGGGGACAGGGACCACCGGGGAGCTGTTTTTT

V: TRBV9
D: NA
J: TRBJ2-2
size: NA
CDR3: CASSPVLHTGELFF
DNA: TGTGCCAGCAGCCCAGTTCTTCACACCGGGGAGCTGTTTTTT

V: TRBV4-3
D: NA
J: TRBJ1-4
size: NA
CDR3: CASSQTQLLNEKLFF
DNA: TGCGCCAGCAGCCAAACCCAGTTGCTTAATGAAAAACTGTTTTTT

V: TRBV19
D: NA
J: TRBJ1-3
size: once
CDR3: CASRSGEAGSTIYF
DNA: TGTGCCAGTAGATCGGGGGAGGCTGGAAGCACCATATATTTT

V: TRBV29-1
D: TRBD1
J: TRBJ1-4
size: NA
CDR3: CSGTGGPPNEKLFF
DNA: TGCAGCGGGACAGGGGGCCCGCCTAATGAAAAACTGTTTTTT

V: TRBV9
D: TRBD2
J: TRBJ2-1
size: NA
CDR3: CASSVGGGLSYNEQFF
DNA: TGTGCCAGCAGCGTAGGGGGGGGGTTGTCCTACAATGAGCAGTTCTTC

V: TRBV11-2
D: NA
J: TRBJ2-5
size: NA
CDR3: CASSFGGVGETQYF
DNA: TGTGCCAGCAGCTTCGGAGGGGTCGGAGAGACCCAGTACTTC

V: TRBV4-2
D: TRBD2
J: TRBJ2-5
size: few
CDR3: CASSQDGGGALETQYF
DNA: TGTGCCAGCAGCCAAGACGGCGGGGGGGCTTTAGAGACCCAGTACTTC

V: TRBV19
D: NA
J: TRBJ1-1
size: once
CDR3: CASSIEHVRVTEAFF
DNA: TGTGCCAGTAGTATCGAGCATGTCCGGGTAACTGAAGCTTTCTTT

V: TRBV5-1
D: NA
J: TRBJ1-3
size: once
CDR3: CASSLGSPGAENTIYF
DNA: TGCGCCAGCAGCTTGGGGTCCCCAGGGGCTGAAAACACCATATATTTT

V: TRBV19
D: NA
J: TRBJ1-2
size: NA
CDR3: CASSIQNYGYTF
DNA: TGTGCCAGTAGTATCCAGAACTATGGCTACACCTTC

V: TRBV5-8
D: NA
J: TRBJ2-3
size: NA
CDR3: CASSSFTDTQYF
DNA: TGTGCCAGCAGCTCCTTCACAGATACGCAGTATTTT

V: TRBV6-5
D: TRBD1
J: TRBJ2-1
size: NA
CDR3: CASSYTGQRYNEQFF
DNA: TGTGCCAGCAGTTACACGGGACAGCGATACAATGAGCAGTTCTTC

V: TRBV2
D: NA
J: TRBJ1-3
size: NA
CDR3: CASGGLEGNTIYF
DNA: TGTGCCAGCGGGGGGTTGGAAGGAAACACCATATATTTT

V: TRBV6-6
D: NA
J: TRBJ1-1
size: NA
CDR3: CASSQGKTEAFF
DNA: TGTGCCAGCAGTCAGGGGAAAACTGAAGCTTTCTTT

V: TRBV5-6
D: NA
J: TRBJ1-1
size: few
CDR3: CASSLGAGLNTEAFF
DNA: TGTGCCAGCAGCTTGGGGGCGGGACTGAACACTGAAGCTTTCTTT

V: TRBV6-5
D: TRBD1
J: TRBJ1-1
size: once
CDR3: CASSYSISGGNTEAFF
DNA: TGTGCCAGCAGTTACTCGATCTCAGGGGGGAACACTGAAGCTTTCTTT

V: TRBV7-8
D: NA
J: TRBJ1-2
size: few
CDR3: CASSLGHLYGYTF
DNA: TGTGCCAGCAGCCTCGGACATCTCTATGGCTACACCTTC

V: TRBV5-4
D: NA
J: TRBJ1-1
size: NA
CDR3: CASSLPTRLEAFF
DNA: TGTGCCAGCAGCTTGCCCACCAGGCTAGAAGCTTTCTTT

V: TRBV1
D: NA
J: TRBJ1-3
size: once
CDR3: CTSSPVDSPGRNTIYF
DNA: TGCACCAGCAGCCCCGTGGACAGCCCGGGGAGAAACACCATATATTTT

V: TRBV6-5
D: NA
J: TRBJ1-2
size: once
CDR3: CASRGGLTSNGYTF
DNA: TGTGCCAGCAGGGGAGGACTGACCTCTAATGGCTACACCTTC